Shown below are 21 T cell receptor beta chains from a single sample sequenced in a study of blood T cell repertoires in COVID-19. Sequencing used immunoSEQ multiplex PCR; TCRdb keeps in-frame clones, though not all of them. The data contain just under 60,000 clones, 85% to 90% of them seen just once; the ten biggest clones take up 7.4%. The sequenced sample consisted of peripheral blood. All receptors come from a human donor with active COVID-19. The donor label of this sample is uncertain.

V gene TRBV4-3 combines with J gene TRBJ1-6; D call uncertain. This CDR3 region has 14 residues. CDR1 and CDR2 from the germline V gene are LGHNA and YSLEER. Trimming removed 0 bases at V and 7 bases at J, with 7 bases between. The CDR3 DNA reads as TGCGCCAGCAGCCAAGATGTGGCAAATTCACCCCTCCACTTT. Residues: CASSQDVANSPLHF.

This clone turned up a few times. This chain joins TRBV7-8 and TRBJ2-5; the D is unclear. Germline V CDR1 and CDR2: SGHVS, FQNEAQ. The CDR3 consists of 13 residues. V lost 3 bases and J 2 bases, leaving 7 bases between the germline ends. Written as DNA, the CDR3 is TGTGCCAGCAGCTTTGGGCCTCAAGAGACCCAGTACTTC. As protein: CASSFGPQETQYF.

The V and J genes are TRBV6-5 and TRBJ1-2, with 9 bases identical to TRBD1. With V trimmed by 6 bases and J by 1 base, 3 bases remained unmatched. The CDR3 has 14 residues. In germline, CDR1 is MNHEY, CDR2 SVGAGI. CDR3 in amino acids: CASRWDRDNYGYTF. DNA of the CDR3: TGTGCCAGCAGGTGGGACAGGGATAACTATGGCTACACCTTC.

In DNA, the CDR3 is TGTGCCAGCAGTTTTCGGACAGGCAGCTACGAGCAGTACTTC. Amino acid sequence: CASSFRTGSYEQYF. This rearrangement joins TRBV27 to TRBJ2-7, with 7 bases matching TRBD1. The junction had 5 bases not matched to a gene; V was cut back by 3 bases and J by 3 bases. CDR3 length: 14 amino acids. CDR1 and CDR2 from the germline V gene are MNHEY and SMNVEV (reference sequence).

The chain is built from TRBV5-1 and TRBJ1-4; TRBD1 matches at 10 bases. The CDR3 consists of 16 residues. V lost 4 bases and J lost 1; bases outside the gene matches: 4. CDR1 and CDR2 (germline): SGHRS, YFSETQ. The CDR3 sequence is CASSRDRGGTNEKLFF. The CDR3 DNA follows: TGCGCCAGCAGCAGGGACAGGGGAGGAACTAATGAAAAACTGTTTTTT.

The count of this clone is one. The V gene is TRBV4-2, the J gene TRBJ2-3, with TRBD2 matching over 11 bases. Germline V gene sequence: CDR1 LGHNA, CDR2 YNFKEQ. V lost 4 bases, J lost 3 bases, and 15 bases stayed unmatched. The CDR3 is 19 residues long. The CDR3 DNA follows: TGTGCCAGCAGCCGTGAGACTAGCGGGATGAGAGTTGGGACAGATACGCAGTATTTT. Protein sequence: CASSRETSGMRVGTDTQYF.

The genes are TRBV15 and TRBJ1-6; D possibly corresponds to TRBD1 (6 bases). Germline CDR1 LNHNV, CDR2 YYDKDF (reference sequence). Trimming removed 1 base at V and 7 bases at J, with 11 bases between. The CDR3 loop spans 15 amino acids. The CDR3 bases are TGTGCCACCAGCAGAGCCGGGACACGAAATTCACCCCTCCACTTT. Amino acid sequence: CATSRAGTRNSPLHF.

This chain uses TRBV5-1 with TRBJ2-1, with 15 bases aligning to TRBD2. The CDR3 is made up of 15 amino acids. V lost 0 bases to trimming and J lost 10 bases; unmatched junction nucleotides: 2. Per germline, CDR1 SGHRS and CDR2 YFSETQ. CDR3 DNA sequence: TGCGCCAGCAGCTTGGGGACTAGCGGGAGGGGGGAGCAGTTCTTC. This gives the protein CASSLGTSGRGEQFF.

The rearrangement links TRBV11-2 to TRBJ2-7; no firm D call. The V and J ends lost 4 bases and 6 bases respectively, with 4 bases between them. Looked up from germline, CDR1 is SGHAT and CDR2 is FQNNGV. This CDR3 spans 10 amino acids. The CDR3: CASSSTEQYF. The CDR3 coding sequence is TGTGCCAGCAGCTCTACCGAGCAGTACTTC.

This clone was recorded many times. This chain connects TRBV6-5 to TRBJ1-5; D not resolved. With 0 bases removed from V and 0 bases from J, the gap between germline ends came to 6 bases. The CDR3 runs 15 residues. The germline V gene has CDR1 MNHEY and CDR2 SVGAGI. As DNA, the CDR3 is TGTGCCAGCAGTTACTCGAGGTATAGCAATCAGCCCCAGCATTTT. Amino acid sequence: CASSYSRYSNQPQHF.

The chain combines TRBV3-1 (or the pseudogene TRBV3-2) with TRBJ1-4; TRBD1 agrees at 8 bases. J was trimmed by 0 bases and V by 2 bases; bases with no gene match: 11. CDR3 size: 19 residues. Germline loops: CDR1 LGHDT, CDR2 YNNKEL (reference sequence). Here the CDR3 reads CASSQPRWQGATTNEKLFF. CDR3 bases: TGTGCCAGCAGCCAACCCAGGTGGCAGGGGGCGACAACTAATGAAAAACTGTTTTTT.

The chain couples TRBV6-2 or TRBV6-3 to TRBJ2-1; 8 bases match TRBD2. Germline values: CDR1 MNHEY, CDR2 SVGEGT. This CDR3 has 19 residues. The J segment lost 5 bases and the V segment lost 2 bases, leaving 17 bases of the junction unmatched. CDR3 region: CASSYGSGRNPFLDNEQFF. In DNA form, the CDR3 reads TGTGCCAGCAGTTACGGAAGCGGGAGAAACCCCTTTCTTGACAATGAGCAGTTCTTC.

The J gene is TRBJ1-2, the V gene TRBV6-5; 10 nucleotides align to TRBD1. The CDR3 has 15 amino acids. Trimming removed 2 bases from V and 5 bases from J; junction bases left unmatched: 5. Germline loops: CDR1 MNHEY, CDR2 SVGAGI. CDR3 loop: CASSYRDRGTYGYTF. The CDR3 DNA sequence: TGTGCCAGCAGTTACAGGGACAGGGGAACATATGGCTACACCTTC.

V and J are TRBV2 and TRBJ2-2, with D unresolved. The V end lost 10 bases, the J end lost 6 bases, and 21 bases lay between the germline ends. CDR1 and CDR2 from the germline V gene are SNHLY and FYNNEI. The CDR3 covers 15 residues. Here the CDR3 DNA reads TGTGCCACCACACCTAAACCAGTAGGAGCCGGGGAGCTGTTTTTT. This gives the protein CATTPKPVGAGELFF.

This clone has only a few counts. This chain connects TRBV6-5 to TRBJ2-7; D gene uncertain. This CDR3 is 13 amino acids long. Looked up from germline, CDR1 is MNHEY and CDR2 is SVGAGI. V shed 0 bases and J shed 3 bases, with 6 bases lying between them. CDR3 nucleotide sequence: TGTGCCAGCAGTTACTCGGGCAGCTACGAGCAGTACTTC. Its protein is CASSYSGSYEQYF.

This chain connects TRBV15 to TRBJ2-2; a possible D gene is TRBD1 (5 bases). The CDR3 is 14 amino acids. V was pared by 2 bases and J by 4 bases, with 8 bases between. Germline V lookup: CDR1 LNHNV, CDR2 YYDKDF (reference sequence). CDR3 nucleotides: TGTGCCACCAGCAGACAGGGTAGCACCGGGGAGCTGTTTTTT. It encodes CATSRQGSTGELFF.

The rearrangement uses TRBV2 and TRBJ1-3; TRBD1 agrees at 7 bases. After removal of 6 bases from V and 2 bases from J, the junction contained 4 bases not matched to a gene. Looked up from germline, CDR1 is SNHLY and CDR2 is FYNNEI. CDR3 length equals 14 residues. CDR3 residues: CASRPQGPGNTIYF. CDR3 bases: TGTGCCAGCAGACCACAGGGGCCTGGAAACACCATATATTTT.

The rearrangement joins TRBV4-1 to TRBJ2-5; TRBD1 is a possible D gene (6 bases). From germline, CDR1 is MGHRA and CDR2 YSYEKL. The ends were cut back, 1 base at V and 7 bases at J, with 19 bases in the middle. The length of the CDR3 is 16 residues. CDR3 coding DNA: TGCGCCAGCAGCCAAGCAGGGTCCGGGACATCAGGGACCCAGTACTTC. Translation: CASSQAGSGTSGTQYF.

DNA for the CDR3: TGCAGCGGGGGGGTTGGCGAGACCCAGTACTTC. As protein: CSGGVGETQYF. The chain has TRBV29-1 and TRBJ2-5; D may be TRBD2 (6 bases). The germline V gene has CDR1 SQVTM and CDR2 ANQGSEA. The V end lost 7 bases, the J end lost 5 bases, and 11 bases lay between the germline ends. The CDR3 length is 11 residues.

In regard to this clone: The same CDR3 can be traced to other DNA sequences in this sample. V and J are TRBV4-3 and TRBJ2-7; a possible D gene is TRBD2 (5 bases). Per the germline V gene, CDR1 is LGHNA and CDR2 is YSLEER. CDR3 length equals 14 residues. V gave up 1 base and J gave up 1 base, with 8 bases separating them. CDR3 region: CASSQARGSYEQYF. CDR3 DNA: TGCGCCAGCAGCCAAGCCCGGGGATCCTACGAGCAGTACTTC.

This chain joins TRBV20-1 and TRBJ2-1, with a possible D match to TRBD1 (6 bases). The CDR3 consists of 11 residues. Per germline, CDR1 DFQATT and CDR2 SNEGSKA (reference sequence). Trimming took off 5 bases at V and 7 bases at J, with 9 bases between the two ends. The chain's CDR3 is CSAPRGNEQFF. In DNA, the CDR3 is TGCAGTGCTCCAAGGGGGAATGAGCAGTTCTTC.